This T cell receptor beta chain comes out of a study of T-cell memory formation after mild COVID-19. This clonotype occurred a few times. What it binds is not known. V was trimmed by 2 bases and J by 3 bases, leaving 12 bases between them. This CDR3 is 15 amino acids long. The V gene's germline CDR1 is SGHTA and CDR2 FQGNSA. Notes on the study in general: The study found balanced CD4/CD8 in clones contracting day 15 to 85 and a CD4+ lean in later expanders. Detection of some responders pre-infection suggested pre-existing cross-reactive memory T cells participated. Proof of SARS-CoV-2 specificity was absent for the second-wave clones that crested on day 37.

It was 5'RACE with constant-segment primers that produced the TCR alpha and TCR beta cDNA libraries, which carried sample barcodes and UMIs. TCRdb itself ran the 5' RACE reads through MiXCR, one entry per CDR3 protein. This table holds 250,000 to 350,000 distinct CDR3 sequences, about 17% found once. This clonotype originated in a man between 18 and 35 years old who had mild COVID-19 (a few samples of this study predate the infection). Cell type and time point are not known. Source material: PBMCs or a T cell subset sorted from them (not recorded which). The genes are TRBV7-2 and TRBJ2-3; D possibly corresponds to TRBD2 (6 bases). The CDR3, as DNA: TGTGCCAGCAGCTTATGGGGGACTCAGACAGATACGCAGTATTTT. This gives the protein CASSLWGTQTDTQYF.